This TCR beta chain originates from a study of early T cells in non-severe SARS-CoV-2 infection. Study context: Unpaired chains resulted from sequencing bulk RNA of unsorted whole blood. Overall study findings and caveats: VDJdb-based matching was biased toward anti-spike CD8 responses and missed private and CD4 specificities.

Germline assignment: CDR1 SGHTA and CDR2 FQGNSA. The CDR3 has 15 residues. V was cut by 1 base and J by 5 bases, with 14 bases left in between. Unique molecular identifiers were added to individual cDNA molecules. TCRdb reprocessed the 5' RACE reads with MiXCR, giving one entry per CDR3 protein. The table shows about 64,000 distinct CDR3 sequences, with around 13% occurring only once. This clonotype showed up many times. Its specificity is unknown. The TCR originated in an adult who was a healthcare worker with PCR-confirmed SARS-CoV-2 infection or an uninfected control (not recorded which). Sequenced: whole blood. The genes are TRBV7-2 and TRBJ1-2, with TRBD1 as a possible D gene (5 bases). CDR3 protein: CASSLDKGISYGYTF. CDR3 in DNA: TGTGCCAGCAGCTTAGACAAGGGGATCTCATATGGCTACACCTTC. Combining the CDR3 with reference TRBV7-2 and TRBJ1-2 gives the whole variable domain GAGVSQSPSNKVTEKGKDVELRCDPISGHTALYWYRQSLGQGLEFLIYFQGNSAPDKSGLPSDRFSAERTGGSVSTLTIQRTQQEDSAVYLCASSLDKGISYGYTFGSGTRLTVV.